The 16 T cell receptor beta chains below were found in one sample sequenced in a study of blood T cell repertoires in COVID-19. This table comes from immunoSEQ multiplex PCR, and its TCRdb copy is limited to in-frame clones, with some not included. This table has more than 200,000 clones, 65% to 90% appearing once. The specimen was peripheral blood. Every receptor here comes from a man aged 50-60 years with acute or convalescent COVID-19.

The rearrangement joins TRBV4-1 to TRBJ1-6; D call uncertain. CDR1 and CDR2 (germline): MGHRA, YSYEKL. Deletions cut 0 bases from V and 0 bases from J, with 12 bases between. The CDR3 has 18 residues. This chain's CDR3 is CASSQDHLMSSYNSPLHF. The CDR3 nucleotides read TGCGCCAGCAGCCAAGATCATCTGATGAGCTCCTATAATTCACCCCTCCACTTT.

V and J are TRBV5-1 and TRBJ2-2; 7 positions agree with TRBD2. The CDR3 runs to 16 residues. Losses at the gene ends were 0 bases for V and 4 bases for J; bases not matched to a gene: 6. Germline V gene lookup returns CDR1 SGHRS and CDR2 YFSETQ. This CDR3 is CASSLAGQRGTGELFF. CDR3 coding DNA: TGCGCCAGCAGCTTGGCCGGGCAGCGGGGCACCGGGGAGCTGTTTTTT.

This chain connects TRBV5-1 to TRBJ1-3; the D is unclear. Germline V gene lookup returns CDR1 SGHRS and CDR2 YFSETQ. Trimming took off 3 bases at V and 0 bases at J, with 13 bases between the two ends. This CDR3 is 16 amino acids long. The CDR3 region has the DNA TGCGCCAGCAGCTCCTTGGGCCCTGTCTCTGGAAACACCATATATTTT. Protein product: CASSSLGPVSGNTIYF.

V and J are TRBV3-1 (or the pseudogene TRBV3-2) and TRBJ1-2, with D hard to call. Germline V gene data show CDR1 as LGHDT and CDR2 as YNNKEL (reference sequence). The CDR3 is 13 residues long. V lost 2 bases, J lost 0 bases, and 4 bases lay in between. The CDR3 reads CASSQPTNYGYTF. Here the CDR3 DNA reads TGTGCCAGCAGCCAACCCACTAACTATGGCTACACCTTC.

V is TRBV12-3 or TRBV12-4 and J is TRBJ1-1; possibly TRBD1 for D (6 bases). With 5 bases removed from V and 3 bases from J, the gap between germline ends came to 10 bases. The CDR3 spans 13 residues. The CDR3 nucleotides are TGTGCCAGCAGTCCAGACAGGTACACTGAAGCTTTCTTT. This sequence encodes CASSPDRYTEAFF.

The V call is TRBV5-5, the J call TRBJ2-5; TRBD1 aligns across 10 bases. J gave up 5 bases and V 1 base, and 14 bases lay outside the gene matches. Germline-derived CDR1 and CDR2 are SGHKS and YYEKEE (reference sequence). The CDR3 runs 18 residues. The CDR3 region has the DNA TGTGCCAGCAGCTTGAGGGACAGGGGAATCCTCCTGGCGGAGACCCAGTACTTC. Translating it yields CASSLRDRGILLAETQYF.

This chain uses TRBV6-6 with TRBJ2-7; the match to TRBD1 covers 8 bases. Germline CDR1 reads MNHNY; CDR2 reads SVGAGI (reference sequence). Trimming took 5 bases from V and 6 from J; bases not matched to a gene: 9. The CDR3 sequence is 14 residues long. The CDR3 coding sequence is TGTGCCAGCAGTGGCCAGGACAGGGTCGCCGAGCAGTACTTC. Protein sequence: CASSGQDRVAEQYF.

The chain is built from TRBV5-1 and TRBJ1-3, with TRBD1 matching 7 bases. Trimming took 4 bases from V and 3 from J; bases not matched to a gene: 7. Germline values: CDR1 SGHRS, CDR2 YFSETQ. CDR3 length: 15 residues. CDR3 sequence (DNA): TGCGCCAGCAGCAGACAGGGTATGTTTGGAAACACCATATATTTT. Translating gives CASSRQGMFGNTIYF.

Comment on this clone: The same CDR3 arises from other DNA sequences in this sample as well. This chain connects TRBV30 to TRBJ1-1; D unresolved. V lost 0 bases, J lost 8 bases, and 7 bases lay in between. The germline gives CDR1 GTSNPN, CDR2 SVGIG (reference sequence). This CDR3 has 11 amino acids. CDR3 sequence: CAWSVPGEAFF. In nucleotides, the CDR3 is TGTGCCTGGAGTGTACCGGGGGAAGCTTTCTTT.

This clone was detected only a few times. J is TRBJ1-3 and V is TRBV29-1; D is unclear. The CDR3 totals 12 residues. In germline, CDR1 is SQVTM, CDR2 ANQGSEA. The V gene lost 0 bases and the J gene lost 4 bases, with 4 bases spanning the gap. For the CDR3, the DNA is TGCAGCGTTGAAGATTCGGGAAACACCATATATTTT. Its translation: CSVEDSGNTIYF. Supplemented by reference TRBV29-1 and TRBJ1-3, the full variable domain reads SAVISQKPSRDICQRGTSLTIQCQVDSQVTMMFWYRQQPGQSLTLIATANQGSEATYESGFVIDKFPISRPNLTFSTLTVSNMSPEDSSIYLCSVEDSGNTIYFGEGSWLTVV.

The rearrangement uses TRBV25-1 and TRBJ1-1, with TRBD1 as a possible D gene (5 bases). The CDR3 runs to 13 residues. Per the germline V gene, CDR1 is MGHDK and CDR2 is SYGVNS. The V end was cut by 3 bases, the J end by 1 base, with 6 bases between. The CDR3 bases are TGTGCCAGCAGTGACGGGGGGAACACTGAAGCTTTCTTT. It yields the protein CASSDGGNTEAFF.

CDR3 in amino acids: CASSEGPGVWGGYTF. The CDR3 nucleotides read TGTGCCAGCAGTGAGGGACCAGGGGTATGGGGTGGCTACACCTTC. The chain recombines TRBV6-1 with TRBJ1-2, with D possibly being TRBD1 (6 bases). Trimming pared 3 bases from V and 7 bases from J, leaving 18 bases between. The CDR3 spans 15 residues. Germline CDR1 reads MNHNS; CDR2 reads SASEGT.

This rearrangement joins TRBV3-1 (or the pseudogene TRBV3-2) to TRBJ1-2; tentatively, D is TRBD1 (5 bases). In germline, CDR1 is LGHDT, CDR2 YNNKEL (reference sequence). The CDR3 length is 14 residues. V was shortened by 5 bases and J by 4 bases, with 14 bases between the two germline ends. This CDR3 is CASSFQTAGYGYTF. In DNA, the CDR3 is TGTGCCAGCAGCTTTCAGACAGCCGGCTATGGCTACACCTTC.

V and J are TRBV18 and TRBJ2-2, with 7 bases aligning to TRBD1. The CDR3 consists of 17 residues. V was clipped by 0 bases and J by 2 bases; unmatched bases: 6. The V gene's germline CDR1 is KGHSH and CDR2 LQKENI. The CDR3 coding sequence is TGTGCCAGCTCACCACCTTCGGGACAGAGTAACACCGGGGAGCTGTTTTTT. This sequence encodes CASSPPSGQSNTGELFF.

V and J are TRBV6-5 and TRBJ1-5, with 8 positions matching TRBD1. Germline values: CDR1 MNHEY, CDR2 SVGAGI. The CDR3 sequence is 13 residues long. Unmatched junction bases numbered 9, after V lost 10 bases and J lost 7 bases. The CDR3 reads CATLQGVAQPQHF. The CDR3 DNA reads as TGTGCCACCCTACAGGGGGTGGCCCAGCCCCAGCATTTT.

The CDR3 DNA reads as TGTGCCAGCAGTGAGAGTTCTAGGGATACGCAGTATTTT. Translating gives CASSESSRDTQYF. The chain uses TRBV2 and TRBJ2-3; D is unresolved. This CDR3 has 13 amino acids. Looked up from germline, CDR1 is SNHLY and CDR2 is FYNNEI. V gave up 3 bases and J gave up 6 bases, with 10 bases separating them.